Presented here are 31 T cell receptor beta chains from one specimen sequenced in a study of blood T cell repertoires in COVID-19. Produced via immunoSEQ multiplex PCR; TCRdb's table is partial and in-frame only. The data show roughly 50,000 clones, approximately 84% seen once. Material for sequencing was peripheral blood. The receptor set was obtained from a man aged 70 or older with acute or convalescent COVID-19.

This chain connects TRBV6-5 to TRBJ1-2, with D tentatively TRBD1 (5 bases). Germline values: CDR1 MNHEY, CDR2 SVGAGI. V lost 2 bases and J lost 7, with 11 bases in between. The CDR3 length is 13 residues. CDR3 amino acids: CASSYISGFGYTF. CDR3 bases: TGTGCCAGCAGTTACATTTCAGGGTTTGGCTACACCTTC.

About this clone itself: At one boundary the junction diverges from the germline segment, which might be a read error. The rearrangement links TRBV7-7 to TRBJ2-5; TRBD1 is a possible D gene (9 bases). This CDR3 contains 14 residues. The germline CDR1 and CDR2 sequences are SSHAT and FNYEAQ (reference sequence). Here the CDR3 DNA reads TGTGCTAGCAGCTTAGCGGGACAGGGAATGACCCAGTACTTC. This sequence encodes CASSLAGQGMTQYF.

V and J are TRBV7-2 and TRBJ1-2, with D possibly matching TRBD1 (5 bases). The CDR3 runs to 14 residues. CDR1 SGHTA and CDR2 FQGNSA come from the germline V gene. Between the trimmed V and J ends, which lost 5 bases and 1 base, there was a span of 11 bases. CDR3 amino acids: CASSTGGNNYGYTF. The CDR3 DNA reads TGTGCCAGCAGCACAGGCGGTAATAACTATGGCTACACCTTC.

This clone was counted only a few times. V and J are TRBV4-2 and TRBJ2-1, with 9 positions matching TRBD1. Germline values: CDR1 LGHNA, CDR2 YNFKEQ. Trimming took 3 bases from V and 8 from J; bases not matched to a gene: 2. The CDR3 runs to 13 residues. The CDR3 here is CASSHRQGDEQFF. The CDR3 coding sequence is TGTGCCAGCAGCCACCGACAGGGGGATGAGCAGTTCTTC.

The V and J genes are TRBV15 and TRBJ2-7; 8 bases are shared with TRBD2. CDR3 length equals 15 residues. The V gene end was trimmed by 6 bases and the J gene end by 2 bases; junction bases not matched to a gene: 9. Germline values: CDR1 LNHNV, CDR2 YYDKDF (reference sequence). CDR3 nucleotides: TGTGCCACCAGTTTAAGCGGGAGAGGTGCCTACGAGCAGTACTTC. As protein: CATSLSGRGAYEQYF.

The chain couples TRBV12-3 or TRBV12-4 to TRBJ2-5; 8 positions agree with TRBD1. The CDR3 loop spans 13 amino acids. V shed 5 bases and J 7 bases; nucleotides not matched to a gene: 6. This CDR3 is CASSPQGAGTQYF. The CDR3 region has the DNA TGTGCCAGCAGTCCTCAGGGGGCGGGGACCCAGTACTTC.

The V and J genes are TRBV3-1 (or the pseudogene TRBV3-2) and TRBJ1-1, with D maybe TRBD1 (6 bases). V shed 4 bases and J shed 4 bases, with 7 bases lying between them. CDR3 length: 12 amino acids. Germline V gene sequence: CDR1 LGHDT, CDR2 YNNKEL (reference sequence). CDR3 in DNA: TGTGCCAGCAGCCGAGGGGGCACTGAAGCTTTCTTT. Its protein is CASSRGGTEAFF.

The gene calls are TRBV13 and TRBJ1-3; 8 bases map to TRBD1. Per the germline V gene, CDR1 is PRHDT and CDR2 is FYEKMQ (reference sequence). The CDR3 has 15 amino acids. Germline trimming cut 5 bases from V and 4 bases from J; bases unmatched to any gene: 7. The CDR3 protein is CASSDRTGRGNTIYF. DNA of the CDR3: TGTGCCAGCAGCGACCGGACAGGGAGAGGAAACACCATATATTTT. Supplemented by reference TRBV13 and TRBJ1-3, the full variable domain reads AAGVIQSPRHLIKEKRETATLKCYPIPRHDTVYWYQQGPGQDPQFLISFYEKMQSDKGSIPDRFSAQQFSDYHSELNMSSLELGDSALYFCASSDRTGRGNTIYFGEGSWLTVV.

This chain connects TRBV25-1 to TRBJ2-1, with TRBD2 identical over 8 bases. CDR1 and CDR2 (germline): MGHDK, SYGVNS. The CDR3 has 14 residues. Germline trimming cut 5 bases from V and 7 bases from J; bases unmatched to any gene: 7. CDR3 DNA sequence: TGTGCCAGCAGTCGAGGGACTAGTGGGAATGAGCAGTTCTTC. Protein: CASSRGTSGNEQFF.

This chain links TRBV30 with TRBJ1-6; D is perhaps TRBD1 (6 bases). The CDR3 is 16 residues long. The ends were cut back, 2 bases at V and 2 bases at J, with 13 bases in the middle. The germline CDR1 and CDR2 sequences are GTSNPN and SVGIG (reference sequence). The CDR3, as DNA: TGTGCCTGGAGTTATAGGGGGAGCACCTATAATTCACCCCTCCACTTT. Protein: CAWSYRGSTYNSPLHF.

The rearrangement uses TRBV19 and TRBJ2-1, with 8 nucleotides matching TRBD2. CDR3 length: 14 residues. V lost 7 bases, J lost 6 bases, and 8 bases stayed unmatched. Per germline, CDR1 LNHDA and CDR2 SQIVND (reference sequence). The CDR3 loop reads CASTLASGPNEQFF. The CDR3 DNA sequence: TGTGCCAGTACTTTGGCTAGCGGGCCCAATGAGCAGTTCTTC. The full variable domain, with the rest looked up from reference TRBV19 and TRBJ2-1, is DGGITQSPKYLFRKEGQNVTLSCEQNLNHDAMYWYRQDPGQGLRLIYYSQIVNDFQKGDIAEGYSVSREKKESFPLTVTSAQKNPTAFYLCASTLASGPNEQFFGPGTRLTVL.

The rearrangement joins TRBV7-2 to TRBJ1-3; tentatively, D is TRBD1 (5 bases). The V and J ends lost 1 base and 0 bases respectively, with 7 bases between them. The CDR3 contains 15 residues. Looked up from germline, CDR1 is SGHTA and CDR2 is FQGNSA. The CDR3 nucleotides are TGTGCCAGCAGCTTAGGACAGATCTCTGGAAACACCATATATTTT. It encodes CASSLGQISGNTIYF.

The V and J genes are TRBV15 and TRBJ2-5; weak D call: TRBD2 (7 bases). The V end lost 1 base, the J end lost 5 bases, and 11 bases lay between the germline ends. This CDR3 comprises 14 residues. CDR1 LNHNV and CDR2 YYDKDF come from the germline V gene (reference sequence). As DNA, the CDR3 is TGTGCCACCAGCAGAGGGGGGGGCTTGGAGACCCAGTACTTC. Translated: CATSRGGGLETQYF.

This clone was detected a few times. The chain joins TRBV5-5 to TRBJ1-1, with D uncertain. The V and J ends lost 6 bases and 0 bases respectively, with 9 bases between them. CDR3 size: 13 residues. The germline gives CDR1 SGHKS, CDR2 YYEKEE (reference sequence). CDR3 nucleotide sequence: TGTGCCAGCACCACTGGTATGAACACTGAAGCTTTCTTT. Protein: CASTTGMNTEAFF.

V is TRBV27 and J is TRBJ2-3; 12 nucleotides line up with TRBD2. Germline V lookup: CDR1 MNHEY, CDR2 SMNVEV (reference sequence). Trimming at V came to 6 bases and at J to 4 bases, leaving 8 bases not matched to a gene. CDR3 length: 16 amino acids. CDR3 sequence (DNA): TGTGCCAGCAGAAGGGCTAGCGGGAGGGGTCCAGATACGCAGTATTTT. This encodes CASRRASGRGPDTQYF.

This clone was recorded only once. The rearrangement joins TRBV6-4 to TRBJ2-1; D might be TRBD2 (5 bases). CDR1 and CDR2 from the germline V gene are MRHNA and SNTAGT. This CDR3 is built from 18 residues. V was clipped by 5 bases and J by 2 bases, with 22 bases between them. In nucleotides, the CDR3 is TGTGCCAGCAGTCTATACGTTTCCGGGATAGGAGCCTACAATGAGCAGTTCTTC. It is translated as CASSLYVSGIGAYNEQFF.

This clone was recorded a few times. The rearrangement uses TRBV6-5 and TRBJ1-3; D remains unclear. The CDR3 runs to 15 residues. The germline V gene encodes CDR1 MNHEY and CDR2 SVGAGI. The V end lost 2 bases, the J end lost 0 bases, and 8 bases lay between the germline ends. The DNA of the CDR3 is TGTGCCAGCAGTTACGGGCAGAACTCTGGAAACACCATATATTTT. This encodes CASSYGQNSGNTIYF.

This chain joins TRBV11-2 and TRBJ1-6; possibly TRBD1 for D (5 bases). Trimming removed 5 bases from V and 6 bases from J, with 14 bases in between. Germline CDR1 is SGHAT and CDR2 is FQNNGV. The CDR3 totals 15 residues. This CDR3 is CASSTYDSSNSPLHF. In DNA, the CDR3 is TGTGCCAGCAGCACCTACGACAGCAGTAATTCACCCCTCCACTTT.

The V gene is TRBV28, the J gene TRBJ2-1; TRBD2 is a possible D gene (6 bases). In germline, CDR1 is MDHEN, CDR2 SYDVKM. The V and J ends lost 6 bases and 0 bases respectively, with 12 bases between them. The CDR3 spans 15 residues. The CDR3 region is CASREGDHSYNEQFF. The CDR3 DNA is TGTGCCAGCAGGGAGGGCGACCACTCCTACAATGAGCAGTTCTTC.

For the CDR3, the DNA is TGCAGCGTGTTCGGGGGGGTCACAGATACGCAGTATTTT. Encoded protein: CSVFGGVTDTQYF. The chain links TRBV29-1 to TRBJ2-3; 8 bases are a match to TRBD2. Germline CDR1 and CDR2: SQVTM and ANQGSEA. Trimming took 6 bases from V and 2 from J; bases not matched to a gene: 4. The CDR3 contains 13 residues.

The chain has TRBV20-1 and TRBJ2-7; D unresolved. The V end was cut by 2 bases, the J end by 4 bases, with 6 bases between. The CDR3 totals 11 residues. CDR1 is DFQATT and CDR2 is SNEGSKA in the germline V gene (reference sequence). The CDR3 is CSARLEYEQYV. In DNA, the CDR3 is TGCAGTGCTAGATTAGAATACGAGCAGTACGTC.

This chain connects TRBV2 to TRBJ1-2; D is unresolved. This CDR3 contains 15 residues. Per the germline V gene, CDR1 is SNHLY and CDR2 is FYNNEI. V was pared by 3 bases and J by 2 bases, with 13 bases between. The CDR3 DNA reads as TGTGCCAGCAGTGACTCAGCGGGTATGAACTATGGCTACACCTTC. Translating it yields CASSDSAGMNYGYTF.

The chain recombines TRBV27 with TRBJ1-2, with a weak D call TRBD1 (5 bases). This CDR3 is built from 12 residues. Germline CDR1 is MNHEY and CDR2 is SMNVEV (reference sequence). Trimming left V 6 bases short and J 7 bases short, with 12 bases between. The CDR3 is CASREGRGGYTF. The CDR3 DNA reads TGTGCCAGCAGGGAGGGGAGGGGTGGCTACACCTTC.

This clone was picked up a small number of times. CDR3 nucleotide sequence: TGTGCCAGCAGCTTAGGGACATACGGCTACACCTTC. This translates into CASSLGTYGYTF. This rearrangement joins TRBV11-2 to TRBJ1-2, with D possibly TRBD1 on 5 matching bases. Trimming removed 1 base at V and 8 bases at J, with 8 bases between. The CDR3 has 12 residues. Germline-derived CDR1 and CDR2 are SGHAT and FQNNGV.

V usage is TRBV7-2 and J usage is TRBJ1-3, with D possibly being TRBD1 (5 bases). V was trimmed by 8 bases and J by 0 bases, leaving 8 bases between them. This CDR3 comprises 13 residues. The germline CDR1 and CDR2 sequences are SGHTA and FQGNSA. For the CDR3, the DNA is TGTGCCAGCCGACAGTCCTCTGGAAACACCATATATTTT. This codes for CASRQSSGNTIYF. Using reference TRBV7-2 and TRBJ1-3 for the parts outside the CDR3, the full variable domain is GAGVSQSPSNKVTEKGKDVELRCDPISGHTALYWYRQSLGQGLEFLIYFQGNSAPDKSGLPSDRFSAERTGGSVSTLTIQRTQQEDSAVYLCASRQSSGNTIYFGEGSWLTVV.

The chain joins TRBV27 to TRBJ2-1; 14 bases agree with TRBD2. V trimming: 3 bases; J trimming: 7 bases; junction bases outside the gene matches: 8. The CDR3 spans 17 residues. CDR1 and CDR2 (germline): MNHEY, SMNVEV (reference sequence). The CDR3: CASSFRTTSGGVNEQFF. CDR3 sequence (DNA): TGTGCCAGCAGTTTCCGAACGACTAGCGGGGGGGTGAATGAGCAGTTCTTC.

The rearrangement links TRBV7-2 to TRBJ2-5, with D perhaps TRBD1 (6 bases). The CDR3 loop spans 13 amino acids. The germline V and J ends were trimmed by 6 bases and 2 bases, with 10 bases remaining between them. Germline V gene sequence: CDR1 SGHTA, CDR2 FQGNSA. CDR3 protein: CASSGTIQETQYF. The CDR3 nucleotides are TGTGCCAGCAGTGGGACAATACAAGAGACCCAGTACTTC.

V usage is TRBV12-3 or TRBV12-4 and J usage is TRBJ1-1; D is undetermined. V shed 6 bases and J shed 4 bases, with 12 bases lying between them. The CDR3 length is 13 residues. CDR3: CASSLGGFTEAFF. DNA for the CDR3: TGTGCCAGCAGCCTGGGAGGGTTCACTGAAGCTTTCTTT.

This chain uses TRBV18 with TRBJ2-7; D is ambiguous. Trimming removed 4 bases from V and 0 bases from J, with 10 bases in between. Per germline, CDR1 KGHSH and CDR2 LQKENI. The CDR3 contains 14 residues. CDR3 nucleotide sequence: TGTGCCAGCTCACTCCAGGCCAGCTCCTACGAGCAGTACTTC. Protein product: CASSLQASSYEQYF. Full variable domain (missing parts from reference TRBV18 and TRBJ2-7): NAGVMQNPRHLVRRRGQEARLRCSPMKGHSHVYWYRQLPEEGLKFMVYLQKENIIDESGMPKERFSAEFPKEGPSILRIQQVVRGDSAAYFCASSLQASSYEQYFGPGTRLTVT.

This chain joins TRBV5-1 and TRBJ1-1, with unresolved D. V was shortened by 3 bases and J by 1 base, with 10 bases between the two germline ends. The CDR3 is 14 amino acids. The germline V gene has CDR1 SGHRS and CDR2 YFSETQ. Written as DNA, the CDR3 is TGCGCCAGCAGCTCGGATCCAGGGAACACTGAAGCTTTCTTT. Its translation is CASSSDPGNTEAFF.

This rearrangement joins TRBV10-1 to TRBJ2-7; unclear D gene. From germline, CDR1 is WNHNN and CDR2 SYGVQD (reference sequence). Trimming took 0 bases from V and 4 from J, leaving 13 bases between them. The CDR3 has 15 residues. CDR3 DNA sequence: TGCGCCAGCAGTGAGTCTTCAGGTCAATGGTACGAGCAGTACGTC. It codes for CASSESSGQWYEQYV.